These T cell receptor beta chains were read from a single sample in a study of T cell responses to AZD1222 COVID-19 vaccine. Some clones are missing from TCRdb's copy, which holds only in-frame ones; the method was immunoSEQ multiplex PCR. Found here are more than 110,000 clones, roughly 88% of them singletons; the top ten hold 3% to 4.5%. The sample in question was peripheral blood, obtained on day 0 of AZD1222 vaccination. The receptors stem from an adult in good health. The CDR3 runs from the conserved cysteine through the conserved F or W. D genes are given only for firm matches. Clone size is shown for a subset of rows, as once, few, many or a class of expanded clone.

size,J,V,D,DNA,CDR3
.,TRBJ2-7,TRBV6-1,TRBD2,TGTGCCAGCAGTGAGGCGGTGGGACTAGCGAAAATTAACTACGAGCAGTACTTC,CASSEAVGLAKINYEQYF
.,TRBJ2-5,TRBV10-1,.,TGCGCCAGCAGTGGCGGGCCGGGGACCCAGTACTTC,CASSGGPGTQYF
.,TRBJ1-2,TRBV7-2,.,TGTGCCAGCAGCTTAGAAAGGCCCCTCTATGGCTACACCTTC,CASSLERPLYGYTF
.,TRBJ2-3,TRBV12-5,.,TGTGCTAGTGGTTTGGTAGGGGTAGATACGCAGTATTTT,CASGLVGVDTQYF
.,TRBJ2-7,TRBV25-1,.,TGTGCCACCCAGGGGAGATTCCAGCGGGGACGATACGAGCAGTACTTC,CATQGRFQRGRYEQYF
.,TRBJ1-2,TRBV6-2/TRBV6-3,TRBD1,TGTGCCAGCAGCTCGACAGGGCAGAGGGGCTACACCTTC,CASSSTGQRGYTF
.,TRBJ2-1,TRBV15,.,TGTGCCACCAGGGATTCCGGCTCCTACAATGAGCAGTTCTTC,CATRDSGSYNEQFF
.,TRBJ1-1,TRBV19,TRBD1,TGTGCCAGTACCGCCCGGGACAGGATGAACACTGAAGCTTTCTTT,CASTARDRMNTEAFF
.,TRBJ2-1,TRBV19,TRBD2,TGTGCCAGTAGTATAGGGCTAGCGGGAGCGGGCAATGAGCAGTTCTTC,CASSIGLAGAGNEQFF
.,TRBJ1-2,TRBV30,.,TGTGCCTGGAGTGGGCGGAACTATGGCTACACCTTC,CAWSGRNYGYTF
.,TRBJ2-1,TRBV21-1,.,TGTGCCAGCAGTCTGACAGAGTACAATGAGCAGTTCTTC,CASSLTEYNEQFF
.,TRBJ1-6,TRBV27,.,TGTGCCAGCAGAACAGGACAGCCCACTTCACCCCTCCACTTT,CASRTGQPTSPLHF
few,TRBJ2-7,TRBV6-5,TRBD2,TGTGCCAGCAGGCGGACTAGCGGGAATAACTACGAGCAGTACTTC,CASRRTSGNNYEQYF
.,TRBJ2-7,TRBV6-5,TRBD2,TGTGCCAGCCAGACTAGCGCGGTCTCCTACGAGCAGTACTTC,CASQTSAVSYEQYF
.,TRBJ2-7,TRBV6-5,TRBD1,TGTGCCAGCAGTTACTCGAGCCTACAGGGGGCCCACGAGCAGTACTTC,CASSYSSLQGAHEQYF
.,TRBJ1-2,TRBV10-1,.,TGCGCCAGCAGTGAGCCGACCGACCCGCCAAGAACCTATGGCTACACCTTC,CASSEPTDPPRTYGYTF
.,TRBJ2-7,TRBV2,.,TGTGCCAGCAGAGACTCCTTATACCGGCAGTACTTC,CASRDSLYRQYF
once,TRBJ1-2,TRBV6-4,TRBD1,TGTGCCAGCAGAGGACAGGGCGACTATGGCTACACCTTC,CASRGQGDYGYTF
.,TRBJ2-7,TRBV7-2,TRBD1,TGTGCCAGCAGCTTAGTCGGGACAGGAGTCTACGAGCAGTACTTC,CASSLVGTGVYEQYF
.,TRBJ2-3,TRBV7-2,.,TGTGCCAGCAGCCCATTCACAGATACGCAGTATTTT,CASSPFTDTQYF
.,TRBJ2-3,TRBV18,TRBD2,TGTGCCAGCTCACCACGGCGGGAGGGGAGCACAGATACGCAGTATTTT,CASSPRREGSTDTQYF
.,TRBJ2-7,TRBV19,.,TGTGCCAGTAGTACAAAGCAGAACTACGAGCAGTACTTC,CASSTKQNYEQYF
.,TRBJ1-1,TRBV7-8,.,TGTGCCAGCAGCGGGGCGGGTGGTGAAGCTTTCTTT,CASSGAGGEAFF
.,TRBJ2-3,TRBV19,.,TGTGCCAGTAGTATACAGATACTACGGACAGATACGCAGTATTTT,CASSIQILRTDTQYF
.,TRBJ2-1,TRBV5-4,.,TGTGCCAGCAGCCCTTCAATCTTCGGGGGATACAATGAGCAGTTCTTC,CASSPSIFGGYNEQFF